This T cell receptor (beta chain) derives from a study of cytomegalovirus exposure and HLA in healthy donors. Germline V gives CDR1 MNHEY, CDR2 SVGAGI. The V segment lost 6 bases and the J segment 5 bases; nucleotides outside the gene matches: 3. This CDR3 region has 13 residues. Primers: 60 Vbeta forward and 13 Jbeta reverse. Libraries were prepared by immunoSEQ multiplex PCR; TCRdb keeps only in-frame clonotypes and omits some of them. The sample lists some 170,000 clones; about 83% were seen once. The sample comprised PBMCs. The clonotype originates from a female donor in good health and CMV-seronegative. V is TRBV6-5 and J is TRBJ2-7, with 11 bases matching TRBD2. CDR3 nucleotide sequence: TGTGCCAGCAGACAACTAGCGGGAGACGAGCAGTACTTC. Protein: CASRQLAGDEQYF.